The 19 T cell receptor beta chains reported below all come from one sample, sequenced in a study of T cells after yellow fever vaccination (dated by TCRdb to between 2018 and 2021). This sample's treatment or condition label indicates: live attenuated yellow fever vaccine strain. Library preparation employed 5' RACE. The instrument given in TCRdb is Illumina NovaSeq 6000. The public reads were run again by TCRdb, first through fastp at Q25 and then through MiXCR, and only productive beta chains were kept. Every distinct CDR3 protein forms one entry, paired with its most common genes and DNA. Recorded for this sample are some 400,000 distinct CDR3 sequences; under 20% of them occurred a single time. The ten largest clones add up to about 18% of the sample. The input for sequencing was PBMCs, taken before the yellow fever booster vaccination. These receptors originate from a man aged 18 to 29 who received the YFV17D yellow fever vaccine.

This clonotype occurred a few times. The rearrangement links TRBV7-9 to TRBJ2-2, with TRBD1 matching over 7 bases. The CDR3 loop spans 18 amino acids. V lost 1 base and J lost 3; bases outside the gene matches: 11. CDR1 is SEHNR and CDR2 is FQNEAQ in the germline V gene (reference sequence). DNA for the CDR3: TGTGCCAGCAGCTTAGGTTTGGATTCAGGGGGAGACACCGGGGAGCTGTTTTTT. It encodes CASSLGLDSGGDTGELFF.

The rearrangement joins TRBV11-2 to TRBJ2-7; D tentatively fits TRBD1 or TRBD2 (5 bases each). Trimming pared 4 bases from V and 5 bases from J, leaving 12 bases between. This CDR3 has 13 amino acids. Per germline, CDR1 SGHAT and CDR2 FQNNGV. CDR3 residues: CASSSGPKDEQYF. The CDR3, as DNA: TGTGCCAGCAGCTCGGGACCCAAAGACGAGCAGTACTTC. Combining the CDR3 with reference TRBV11-2 and TRBJ2-7 gives the whole variable domain EAGVAQSPRYKIIEKRQSVAFWCNPISGHATLYWYQQILGQGPKLLIQFQNNGVVDDSQLPKDRFSAERLKGVDSTLKIQPAKLEDSAVYLCASSSGPKDEQYFGPGTRLTVT.

The CDR3 DNA reads TGTGCCAGCAGCCGACAAGGGATCTTTGCAACTAATGAAAAACTGTTTTTT. Amino acids: CASSRQGIFATNEKLFF. V is TRBV7-2 and J is TRBJ1-4, with D hard to call. The germline V gene has CDR1 SGHTA and CDR2 FQGNSA. Between the trimmed V and J ends, which lost 5 bases and 0 bases, there was a span of 16 bases. The CDR3 runs to 17 residues.

The table lists this clonotype with a few counts. This CDR3 is CASSPMVNEQFF. In DNA form, the CDR3 reads TGTGCCAGCTCACCCATGGTCAATGAGCAGTTCTTC. The rearrangement joins TRBV18 to TRBJ2-1, with no clear D. The CDR3 totals 12 residues. Trimming left V 3 bases short and J 6 bases short, with 6 bases between. Germline-derived CDR1 and CDR2 are KGHSH and LQKENI.

The sample holds a few counts of this clonotype. The chain couples TRBV9 to TRBJ1-3, with D possibly being TRBD1 (5 bases). Trimming left V 0 bases short and J 0 bases short, with 10 bases between. The CDR3 has 16 amino acids. Germline V lookup: CDR1 SGDLS, CDR2 YYNGEE. The CDR3 region is CASSVGQGGSGNTIYF. In DNA, the CDR3 is TGTGCCAGCAGCGTAGGCCAGGGAGGCTCTGGAAACACCATATATTTT.

This clonotype was detected ten times or more. The chain is built from TRBV29-1 and TRBJ2-7; D possibly corresponds to TRBD1 (5 bases). V lost 7 bases, J lost 0 bases, and 10 bases lay in between. The CDR3 is 12 residues long. CDR1 and CDR2 from the germline V gene are SQVTM and ANQGSEA. The CDR3 bases are TGCAGCGCGACAGTTTCCTCCTACGAGCAGTACTTC. This translates into CSATVSSYEQYF.

This chain links TRBV5-1 with TRBJ1-4, with D possibly being TRBD1 (6 bases). CDR3 length equals 16 residues. Trimming removed 4 bases from V and 0 bases from J, with 13 bases in between. Germline CDR1 and CDR2: SGHRS and YFSETQ. The CDR3: CASSGGGSATNEKLFF. The CDR3, as DNA: TGCGCCAGCAGCGGAGGGGGTTCTGCAACTAATGAAAAACTGTTTTTT.

This clonotype was seen a few times. This chain uses TRBV20-1 with TRBJ2-7; maybe TRBD1 (6 bases). Trimming left V 1 base short and J 3 bases short, with 10 bases between. CDR3 length equals 13 residues. Per germline, CDR1 DFQATT and CDR2 SNEGSKA (reference sequence). In nucleotides, the CDR3 is TGCAGTGCTAGAGGTGGCAGGGGCTACGAGCAGTACGTC. The encoded protein is CSARGGRGYEQYV.

The rearrangement uses TRBV7-9 and TRBJ2-3; 11 nucleotides agree with TRBD2. Germline assignment: CDR1 SEHNR and CDR2 FQNEAQ (reference sequence). J was trimmed by 2 bases and V by 7 bases; bases with no gene match: 5. The CDR3 spans 15 residues. CDR3 DNA: TGTGCCAGCAATCTAGCGGGGGGAAACACAGATACGCAGTATTTT. This codes for CASNLAGGNTDTQYF.

This clonotype was observed a handful of times. The chain couples TRBV27 to TRBJ2-7; 7 bases are shared with TRBD1. CDR3 length: 14 amino acids. V lost 3 bases and J lost 2; bases outside the gene matches: 4. Germline V gene sequence: CDR1 MNHEY, CDR2 SMNVEV (reference sequence). CDR3 loop: CASSFGTDPYEQYF. Here the CDR3 DNA reads TGTGCCAGCAGTTTCGGGACAGATCCCTACGAGCAGTACTTC.

This clonotype was observed a few times. The chain is built from TRBV20-1 and TRBJ1-2, with TRBD1 matching over 9 bases. The CDR3 covers 14 residues. Losses at the gene ends were 4 bases for V and 0 bases for J; bases not matched to a gene: 3. Germline CDR1 DFQATT, CDR2 SNEGSKA (reference sequence). This CDR3 is CSATTGGPNYGYTF. For the CDR3, the DNA is TGCAGTGCTACAACAGGGGGCCCTAACTATGGCTACACCTTC.

This clonotype was seen a handful of times. The chain is built from TRBV12-3 or TRBV12-4 and TRBJ1-1; the D is unclear. Between the trimmed V and J ends, which lost 6 bases and 8 bases, there was a span of 10 bases. The CDR3 loop spans 11 amino acids. The CDR3 coding sequence is TGTGCCAGCAGCGGGCAGACCGAAGCTTTCTTT. Protein: CASSGQTEAFF.

The CDR3 sequence is CASSQDGTSEETQYF. In DNA form, the CDR3 reads TGTGCCAGCAGCCAAGATGGGACCTCGGAAGAGACCCAGTACTTC. V usage is TRBV4-2 and J usage is TRBJ2-5; D may correspond to TRBD1 or TRBD2 (5 bases each). V gave up 0 bases and J gave up 3 bases, with 11 bases separating them. The CDR3 sequence is 15 residues long. Germline V CDR1 and CDR2: LGHNA, YNFKEQ.

This clonotype was counted ten times or more. V gene TRBV28 combines with J gene TRBJ2-5, with D possibly being TRBD2 (6 bases). This CDR3 comprises 15 residues. V shed 2 bases and J shed 0 bases, with 10 bases lying between them. Germline CDR1 is MDHEN and CDR2 is SYDVKM. The chain's CDR3 is CASSLRGRYQETQYF. The CDR3, as DNA: TGTGCCAGCAGTTTACGGGGGAGATACCAAGAGACCCAGTACTTC.

This chain connects TRBV4-3 to TRBJ2-3; possibly TRBD2 for D (5 bases). The CDR3 has 18 residues. Trimming took off 1 base at V and 5 bases at J, with 22 bases between the two ends. CDR1 is LGHNA, CDR2 YSLEER, per germline. The CDR3 spells CASSQGPGSSEMGDTQYF. The CDR3 DNA reads as TGCGCCAGCAGCCAAGGCCCCGGCAGTAGCGAAATGGGAGATACGCAGTATTTT.

This clonotype was seen ten or more times. The chain combines TRBV30 with TRBJ2-5, with D uncertain. Germline loops: CDR1 GTSNPN, CDR2 SVGIG (reference sequence). This CDR3 comprises 11 residues. Trimming cost V 0 bases and J 4 bases, with 3 bases left between them. The CDR3 DNA reads as TGTGCCTGGAGTGTAACAGAGACCCAGTACTTC. This sequence encodes CAWSVTETQYF.

This clonotype appeared a few times. This chain uses TRBV29-1 with TRBJ2-1; no clear D gene. Germline V gives CDR1 SQVTM, CDR2 ANQGSEA. V lost 0 bases to trimming and J lost 5 bases, with 5 bases between them. The CDR3 loop spans 12 amino acids. The CDR3 bases are TGCAGCGTTGAAGACGACCACAATGAGCAGTTCTTC. Protein sequence: CSVEDDHNEQFF.

This chain uses TRBV6-6 with TRBJ2-1; D remains ambiguous. Germline V CDR1 and CDR2: MNHNY, SVGAGI (reference sequence). The CDR3 totals 15 residues. V was shortened by 6 bases and J by 4 bases, with 16 bases between the two germline ends. CDR3 in DNA: TGTGCCAGCAGCTCACTTCGCCAGCTTTACAATGAGCAGTTCTTC. Residues: CASSSLRQLYNEQFF.

V usage is TRBV29-1 and J usage is TRBJ1-2; maybe TRBD1 (5 bases). The V and J ends lost 4 bases and 2 bases respectively, with 5 bases between them. The CDR3 spans 11 residues. Germline CDR1 SQVTM, CDR2 ANQGSEA. This chain's CDR3 is CSVGTNYGYTF. CDR3 DNA: TGCAGCGTTGGGACAAACTATGGCTACACCTTC.